A single sample is the source of the 3 T cell receptor beta chains below, sequenced in a study of CD8 T cells in Susac syndrome. cDNA came from about 0.51 to 1 ug RNA primed by random hexamers. In TCRdb, the immunoSEQ multiplex PCR reads were re-called with MiXCR into one record per CDR3 protein. The sample has over 120,000 distinct CDR3 sequences, approximately 93% seen once. The sample consisted of CD4+ T cells from PBMCs. The source of these receptors is a human donor in good health.

The rearrangement joins TRBV7-2 to TRBJ2-2; no clear D gene. The V and J ends lost 2 bases and 6 bases respectively, with 10 bases between them. Germline V gene lookup returns CDR1 SGHTA and CDR2 FQGNSA. CDR3 length: 14 amino acids. The CDR3 DNA follows: TGTGCCAGCAGCTTAAGCCTACCTCCCGGGGAGCTGTTTTTT. Protein: CASSLSLPPGELFF.

The V call is TRBV19, the J call TRBJ1-2, with unresolved D. This CDR3 has 15 amino acids. V was trimmed by 3 bases and J by 4 bases, leaving 15 bases between them. Germline CDR1 LNHDA, CDR2 SQIVND (reference sequence). This CDR3 reads CASSIQGRRTYGYTF. Here the CDR3 DNA reads TGTGCCAGTAGTATCCAAGGACGGCGTACCTATGGCTACACCTTC.

This rearrangement joins TRBV7-8 to TRBJ2-7, with 10 positions matching TRBD1. Germline-derived CDR1 and CDR2 are SGHVS and FQNEAQ. This CDR3 comprises 16 residues. V was clipped by 4 bases and J by 4 bases; unmatched bases: 10. In nucleotides, the CDR3 is TGTGCCAGCAGCTCCCGGGACAGGGGTGGCCCTTACGAGCAGTACTTC. Translated: CASSSRDRGGPYEQYF.